One and the same sample provided the 21 T cell receptor beta chains below, sequenced in a study of shared clonotypes between healthy human individuals. Assay used: immunoSEQ multiplex PCR; TCRdb lists only in-frame clones, some missing. The sample consists of more than 900,000 clones, about 84% of them appearing once. Source material: memory CD4+ T cells from PBMCs. This sample's subset: CD45RA-negative fraction. These receptors all come from a man aged 18-30 years in good health. Some clones in this sample may be carry-over from other donors' samples.

This chain connects TRBV6-1 to TRBJ1-4; tentative D call: TRBD1 (6 bases). The CDR3 runs to 13 residues. CDR1 is MNHNS and CDR2 is SASEGT in the germline V gene. V was clipped by 6 bases and J by 8 bases, with 13 bases between them. The CDR3 region has the DNA TGTGCCAGCAGGACAGGTTCGTCCGAAAAACTGTTTTTT. This encodes CASRTGSSEKLFF.

This rearrangement joins TRBV29-1 to TRBJ1-1, with TRBD1 matching over 10 bases. Germline CDR1 reads SQVTM; CDR2 reads ANQGSEA. Trimming at V came to 4 bases and at J to 1 base, leaving 3 bases not matched to a gene. The CDR3 is 14 residues long. CDR3 sequence reads: CSVGTGGPNTEAFF. The CDR3 coding sequence is TGCAGCGTTGGGACAGGGGGTCCGAACACTGAAGCTTTCTTT.

The genes are TRBV2 and TRBJ2-3; 8 bases line up with TRBD2. Germline CDR1 and CDR2: SNHLY and FYNNEI. The CDR3 runs 14 residues. V was clipped by 7 bases and J by 2 bases; unmatched bases: 5. For the CDR3, the DNA is TGTGCCAGCAAGAGCGGGGGACCCACAGATACGCAGTATTTT. Its protein product is CASKSGGPTDTQYF.

V usage is TRBV27 and J usage is TRBJ2-7; 9 bases align to TRBD1. Germline V gene sequence: CDR1 MNHEY, CDR2 SMNVEV (reference sequence). After removal of 0 bases from V and 4 bases from J, the junction contained 7 bases not matched to a gene. The CDR3 sequence is 16 residues long. The CDR3 DNA is TGTGCCAGCAGTTTATCGTATGGGACAGGGACGTACGAGCAGTACTTC. Encoded protein: CASSLSYGTGTYEQYF.

This clone was observed a single time. The chain joins TRBV5-8 to TRBJ1-5, with a weak D call TRBD1 (5 bases). The CDR3 runs to 15 residues. Trimming took off 1 base at V and 0 bases at J, with 8 bases between the two ends. The germline V gene has CDR1 SGHTS and CDR2 YDEGEE. The CDR3 reads CASSLQGYSNQPQHF. CDR3 in DNA: TGTGCCAGCAGCTTGCAGGGATATAGCAATCAGCCCCAGCATTTT.

The chain has TRBV18 and TRBJ2-3, with 8 bases identical to TRBD2. Germline CDR1 is KGHSH and CDR2 is LQKENI. This CDR3 contains 15 residues. V lost 4 bases to trimming and J lost 3 bases; unmatched junction nucleotides: 6. The DNA of the CDR3 is TGTGCCAGCTCACGGGTAGCGGGGCTAACAGATACGCAGTATTTT. Its protein is CASSRVAGLTDTQYF. The variable domain in full, with the rest retrieved from reference TRBV18 and TRBJ2-3, is NAGVMQNPRHLVRRRGQEARLRCSPMKGHSHVYWYRQLPEEGLKFMVYLQKENIIDESGMPKERFSAEFPKEGPSILRIQQVVRGDSAAYFCASSRVAGLTDTQYFGPGTRLTVL.

The J gene is TRBJ1-2, the V gene TRBV9; maybe TRBD1 (5 bases). The ends were cut back, 5 bases at V and 3 bases at J, with 17 bases in the middle. The CDR3 runs to 15 residues. Germline CDR1 and CDR2: SGDLS and YYNGEE. The CDR3 protein is CASSPAGVTYYGYTF. In nucleotides, the CDR3 is TGTGCCAGCAGTCCCGCGGGGGTCACTTACTATGGCTACACCTTC.

This chain links TRBV5-1 with TRBJ2-7; TRBD2 is a possible D gene (6 bases). V was cut by 2 bases and J by 2 bases, with 14 bases left in between. Per the germline V gene, CDR1 is SGHRS and CDR2 is YFSETQ. This CDR3 spans 15 amino acids. The CDR3 coding sequence is TGCGCCAGCAGCTTCGGGCCCGGAGGGACCTACGAGCAGTACTTC. It translates to CASSFGPGGTYEQYF.

The chain joins TRBV6-1 to TRBJ1-1; D call uncertain. Germline values: CDR1 MNHNS, CDR2 SASEGT. CDR3 length: 16 residues. Deletions cut 1 base from V and 0 bases from J, with 12 bases between. CDR3 nucleotides: TGTGCCAGCAGTGAAGGATATCGACCAATGAACACTGAAGCTTTCTTT. Its protein is CASSEGYRPMNTEAFF.

This clone was seen many times. At the DNA level, this CDR3 is encoded by other sequences in the same sample as well. The chain carries TRBV5-1 and TRBJ2-5; 8 bases are a match to TRBD1. The V segment lost 4 bases and the J segment 5 bases; nucleotides outside the gene matches: 10. This CDR3 spans 15 amino acids. Germline lookup yields CDR1 SGHRS and CDR2 YFSETQ. This CDR3 is CASSVSGGARETQYF. CDR3 bases: TGCGCCAGCAGCGTATCAGGGGGCGCCCGGGAGACCCAGTACTTC.

This clone was picked up one time. CDR3 sequence reads: CARGSQGTNTGELFF. Written as DNA, the CDR3 is TGTGCCAGGGGAAGTCAGGGGACGAACACCGGGGAGCTGTTTTTT. The rearrangement links TRBV7-9 to TRBJ2-2, with D perhaps matching TRBD1 (6 bases). Germline CDR1 and CDR2: SEHNR and FQNEAQ (reference sequence). V lost 9 bases to trimming and J lost 0 bases, with 14 bases between them. CDR3 size: 15 residues.

The genes are TRBV10-3 and TRBJ2-5; 8 bases match TRBD1. The J call may be incorrect, as the DNA end agrees better with TRBJ2-7. CDR1 is ENHRY and CDR2 is SYGVKD in the germline V gene. The CDR3 length is 16 residues. For the CDR3, the DNA is TGTGCCATCAGCAGCGCTCGGGGTGGACAGGGCTACGAGCAGTACTTC. This translates into CAISSARGGQGYEQYF.

The CDR3 DNA sequence: TGTGCCAGCAGCTATAAGGGGGGCACAGATACGCAGTATTTT. Its translation: CASSYKGGTDTQYF. The chain carries TRBV9 and TRBJ2-3; the D gene is possibly TRBD1 (6 bases). The CDR3 runs to 14 residues. The V end was cut by 4 bases, the J end by 1 base, with 10 bases between. Germline lookup yields CDR1 SGDLS and CDR2 YYNGEE.

J is TRBJ1-2 and V is TRBV28, with 7 bases aligning to TRBD1. The length of the CDR3 is 14 residues. The ends lost 7 bases at V and 5 bases at J; junction bases unmatched: 10. Per germline, CDR1 MDHEN and CDR2 SYDVKM. CDR3 in DNA: TGTGCCAGCATCCGAGGAGGGGGCAATTATGGCTACACCTTC. Translation: CASIRGGGNYGYTF.

Details on this clone: A single base separates this from a much larger clone, so it may be a read error. Other DNA sequences from this sample encode an identical CDR3 as well. This chain connects TRBV18 to TRBJ2-3; the D is unclear. The germline gives CDR1 KGHSH, CDR2 LQKENI. V lost 0 bases and J lost 1, with 5 bases in between. This CDR3 has 14 residues. The CDR3 here is CASSPPSGTDTQYF. CDR3 DNA: TGTGCCAGCTCACCACCGTCGGGCACAGATACGCAGTATTTT.

The rearrangement links TRBV5-1 to TRBJ2-1; the D gene is possibly TRBD1 (6 bases). V was trimmed by 1 base and J by 8 bases, leaving 13 bases between them. Germline V gives CDR1 SGHRS, CDR2 YFSETQ. The CDR3 totals 14 residues. The CDR3 sequence: CASSLTGMVDEQFF. CDR3 DNA sequence: TGCGCCAGCAGCTTGACAGGGATGGTGGATGAGCAGTTCTTC.

The rearrangement joins TRBV5-4 to TRBJ2-6; D gene uncertain. Trimming took off 4 bases at V and 4 bases at J, with 15 bases between the two ends. CDR3 length: 16 residues. CDR1 is SGHNT and CDR2 is YYREEE in the germline V gene (reference sequence). For the CDR3, the DNA is TGTGCCAGCAGCCCGTTGCATGGTAAAGGGGCCAACGTCCTGACTTTC. Translation: CASSPLHGKGANVLTF.

The chain recombines TRBV5-8 with TRBJ2-7; D possibly uses TRBD1 or TRBD2 (5 bases each). Trimming shortened V by 0 bases and J by 4 bases, and 17 bases separated the two germline ends. Per germline, CDR1 SGHTS and CDR2 YDEGEE. This CDR3 spans 16 amino acids. The CDR3 reads CASSLGGHLGSYEQYF. CDR3 bases: TGTGCCAGCAGCTTGGGCGGACACTTGGGGAGTTACGAGCAGTACTTC.

The CDR3 protein is CASSYPGQGEQYF. The CDR3 DNA reads as TGTGCCAGCAGTTACCCGGGACAGGGCGAGCAGTACTTC. The V gene is TRBV6-5, the J gene TRBJ2-7; 9 bases are shared with TRBD1. Germline-derived CDR1 and CDR2 are MNHEY and SVGAGI. This CDR3 contains 13 residues. J lost 6 bases, V lost 2 bases, and 2 bases had no gene match.

The V and J genes are TRBV20-1 and TRBJ2-7; a possible D gene is TRBD2 (5 bases). Germline values: CDR1 DFQATT, CDR2 SNEGSKA (reference sequence). The V gene lost 7 bases and the J gene lost 8 bases, with 15 bases spanning the gap. The CDR3 runs to 11 residues. The CDR3 coding sequence is TGCAGTGTCTCGGACTCGTTCAAGCAGTACTTC. Its translation is CSVSDSFKQYF.

This clone was counted a single time. The rearrangement uses TRBV4-2 and TRBJ2-7; TRBD2 matches 7 bases. The CDR3 is 14 residues long. Germline CDR1 is LGHNA and CDR2 is YNFKEQ. V lost 2 bases to trimming and J lost 2 bases; unmatched junction nucleotides: 3. CDR3 sequence reads: CASSQRAGAYEQYF. As DNA, the CDR3 is TGTGCCAGCAGCCAACGGGCGGGAGCCTACGAGCAGTACTTC.